This entry lists 30 T cell receptor beta chains sequenced from one sample in a study of T cell changes during pregnancy in multiple sclerosis. Method: immunoSEQ multiplex PCR; TCRdb's copy keeps in-frame clones and lacks some. The data show about 80,000 clones, roughly 94% seen once. Sequencing used peripheral blood, obtained before pregnancy. The receptors stem from a female donor with multiple sclerosis, enrolled in a pregnancy study.

The chain has TRBV7-9 and TRBJ2-1; 8 nucleotides line up with TRBD1. The CDR3 contains 15 residues. V lost 1 base to trimming and J lost 7 bases; unmatched junction nucleotides: 6. Germline CDR1 reads SEHNR; CDR2 reads FQNEAQ (reference sequence). In nucleotides, the CDR3 is TGTGCCAGCAGCTTAGTGACAGGGGAAATTAATGAGCAGTTCTTC. The encoded protein is CASSLVTGEINEQFF.

The gene calls are TRBV27 and TRBJ2-7; TRBD2 matches 15 bases. The CDR3 is made up of 16 amino acids. Germline V gives CDR1 MNHEY, CDR2 SMNVEV (reference sequence). Germline trimming cut 10 bases from V and 6 bases from J; bases unmatched to any gene: 13. CDR3 residues: CATHPLGLAGGTEQYF. For the CDR3, the DNA is TGTGCCACCCATCCCCTGGGACTAGCGGGAGGAACCGAGCAGTACTTC.

The V gene is TRBV10-3, the J gene TRBJ2-1; D perhaps matches TRBD2 (7 bases). V lost 0 bases and J lost 4, with 13 bases in between. In germline, CDR1 is ENHRY, CDR2 SYGVKD. The CDR3 sequence is 16 residues long. For the CDR3, the DNA is TGTGCCATCAGTGAGTCGTCGGGGGGCGGATACAATGAGCAGTTCTTC. It yields the protein CAISESSGGGYNEQFF.

The chain recombines TRBV30 with TRBJ1-5; D uncertain. CDR3 length equals 15 residues. V lost 5 bases and J lost 0, with 14 bases in between. Germline V lookup: CDR1 GTSNPN, CDR2 SVGIG (reference sequence). The CDR3 coding sequence is TGTGCCTGGCCCGGGTGCCGGAATAGCAATCAGCCCCAGCATTTT. Protein: CAWPGCRNSNQPQHF.

This clone was counted between two and nine times. This chain connects TRBV27 to TRBJ1-2; 9 bases are a match to TRBD1. Germline CDR1 MNHEY, CDR2 SMNVEV (reference sequence). The CDR3 runs to 15 residues. V shed 1 base, J shed 7 bases, and the junction held 7 bases outside the gene matches. CDR3 in amino acids: CASSLWRTGVSGYTF. CDR3 DNA: TGTGCCAGCAGTTTATGGAGGACAGGGGTATCTGGCTACACCTTC.

V is TRBV6-5 and J is TRBJ2-3, with 10 bases lining up with TRBD1. There are 16 residues in the CDR3. The junction had 7 bases not matched to a gene; V was cut back by 2 bases and J by 5 bases. Germline lookup yields CDR1 MNHEY and CDR2 SVGAGI. The chain's CDR3 is CASSYPGQGQGDTQYF. The CDR3 bases are TGTGCCAGCAGTTACCCGGGACAGGGGCAGGGAGATACGCAGTATTTT.

This clone was recorded once. The chain uses TRBV5-6 and TRBJ2-7; maybe TRBD2 (6 bases). The CDR3 consists of 14 residues. V lost 1 base and J 5 bases, leaving 13 bases between the germline ends. The germline V gene has CDR1 SGHDT and CDR2 YYEEEE. In DNA, the CDR3 is TGTGCCAGCAGCTTGTATATTGGGGGGAACGAGCAGTACTTC. Amino acids: CASSLYIGGNEQYF.

The V gene is TRBV6-5, the J gene TRBJ2-7; 9 nucleotides align to TRBD1. The CDR3 length is 13 residues. Germline V lookup: CDR1 MNHEY, CDR2 SVGAGI. Trimming removed 6 bases from V and 5 bases from J; junction bases left unmatched: 5. The CDR3 spells CASRGTGKHEQYF. The CDR3 nucleotides read TGTGCCAGCAGAGGGACAGGGAAACACGAGCAGTACTTC.

V gene TRBV27 combines with J gene TRBJ1-2, with D maybe TRBD1 (6 bases). CDR3 size: 15 residues. Trimming pared 2 bases from V and 5 bases from J, leaving 15 bases between. Per germline, CDR1 MNHEY and CDR2 SMNVEV (reference sequence). This chain's CDR3 is CASSLKSDSRYGYTF. Written as DNA, the CDR3 is TGTGCCAGCAGTTTAAAATCGGACAGCCGATATGGCTACACCTTC.

The chain recombines TRBV19 with TRBJ2-7, with TRBD1 matching 8 bases. CDR3 length: 14 amino acids. Germline loops: CDR1 LNHDA, CDR2 SQIVND (reference sequence). The V segment lost 5 bases and the J segment 2 bases; nucleotides outside the gene matches: 5. DNA of the CDR3: TGTGCCAGTAGTTCCGGACAGGGTCCCTACGAGCAGTACTTC. Residues: CASSSGQGPYEQYF. Combining the CDR3 with reference TRBV19 and TRBJ2-7 gives the whole variable domain DGGITQSPKYLFRKEGQNVTLSCEQNLNHDAMYWYRQDPGQGLRLIYYSQIVNDFQKGDIAEGYSVSREKKESFPLTVTSAQKNPTAFYLCASSSGQGPYEQYFGPGTRLTVT.

The table lists this clone with a few counts. V gene TRBV28 combines with J gene TRBJ2-1; TRBD2 aligns across 10 bases. After removal of 1 base from V and 10 bases from J, the junction contained 7 bases not matched to a gene. The CDR3 extends over 15 amino acids. Germline CDR1 reads MDHEN; CDR2 reads SYDVKM. Here the CDR3 reads CASSLSLAGEKEQFF. The CDR3 DNA is TGTGCCAGCAGTTTATCGCTAGCGGGAGAGAAGGAGCAGTTCTTC.

The rearrangement links TRBV28 to TRBJ2-5; TRBD1 agrees at 9 bases. The junction had 13 bases not matched to a gene; V was cut back by 6 bases and J by 5 bases. Germline assignment: CDR1 MDHEN and CDR2 SYDVKM. This CDR3 region has 16 residues. The CDR3 sequence: CASSPNPGQGGETQYF. The CDR3 bases are TGTGCCAGCAGCCCTAATCCGGGACAGGGAGGGGAGACCCAGTACTTC. The entire variable domain, with the rest obtained from reference TRBV28 and TRBJ2-5, is as follows: DVKVTQSSRYLVKRTGEKVFLECVQDMDHENMFWYRQDPGLGLRLIYFSYDVKMKEKGDIPEGYSVSREKKERFSLILESASTNQTSMYLCASSPNPGQGGETQYFGPGTRLLVL.

The J gene is TRBJ1-3, the V gene TRBV28; D not certain. The CDR3 sequence is 13 residues long. Trimming shortened V by 10 bases and J by 0 bases, and 10 bases separated the two germline ends. Germline V CDR1 and CDR2: MDHEN, SYDVKM. CDR3 nucleotide sequence: TGTGCCATCGGAGCGTACTCTGGAAACACCATATATTTT. The encoded protein is CAIGAYSGNTIYF.

The chain recombines TRBV1 with TRBJ2-7; no check of the table's D call, TRBD2, against the DNA was made. TRBV1 is deemed a pseudogene. The CDR3 loop spans 15 amino acids. The CDR3 DNA reads TGCACCAGCAGCCATCGGAGCGGGATCTCATACGAGCAGTACTTC. It yields the protein CTSSHRSGISYEQYF.

This clone is a singleton in its sample. This chain links TRBV19 with TRBJ2-3, with 7 bases aligning to TRBD2. The CDR3 consists of 15 residues. The V gene's germline CDR1 is LNHDA and CDR2 SQIVND (reference sequence). Unmatched junction bases numbered 3, after V lost 1 base and J lost 2 bases. CDR3 nucleotide sequence: TGTGCCAGTAGTATAGCGGGAGGCTCCACAGATACGCAGTATTTT. Translated, it gives CASSIAGGSTDTQYF.

The chain couples TRBV5-1 to TRBJ2-5, with 9 bases identical to TRBD2. CDR1 and CDR2 from the germline V gene are SGHRS and YFSETQ. Trimming at V came to 0 bases and at J to 3 bases, leaving 6 bases not matched to a gene. CDR3 size: 16 residues. The chain's CDR3 is CASSLAVAGVKETQYF. The DNA of the CDR3 is TGCGCCAGCAGCTTGGCGGTAGCGGGGGTCAAAGAGACCCAGTACTTC.

J is TRBJ2-5 and V is TRBV6-6; D call uncertain. This CDR3 spans 13 amino acids. In germline, CDR1 is MNHNY, CDR2 SVGAGI (reference sequence). V shed 4 bases and J shed 2 bases, with 8 bases lying between them. The CDR3 sequence: CASSSSPQETQYF. DNA for the CDR3: TGTGCCAGCAGTTCATCCCCACAAGAGACCCAGTACTTC.

This chain uses TRBV7-6 with TRBJ1-1; D may be TRBD1 (6 bases). The CDR3 spans 15 residues. The V end was cut by 2 bases, the J end by 0 bases, with 10 bases between. Germline CDR1 SGHVS, CDR2 FNYEAQ. The CDR3 bases are TGTGCCAGCAGCTTACGGACAGACTTGAACACTGAAGCTTTCTTT. This encodes CASSLRTDLNTEAFF.

The chain carries TRBV6-5 and TRBJ1-5, with D possibly matching TRBD1 (5 bases). Trimming pared 8 bases from V and 7 bases from J, leaving 15 bases between. Looked up from germline, CDR1 is MNHEY and CDR2 is SVGAGI. The CDR3 runs 13 residues. The CDR3 loop reads CASGGGPGQPQHF. CDR3 DNA: TGTGCCAGCGGGGGGGGTCCTGGGCAGCCCCAGCATTTT.

The chain combines TRBV5-1 with TRBJ2-3; 8 positions agree with TRBD2. Losses at the gene ends were 0 bases for V and 2 bases for J; bases not matched to a gene: 5. This CDR3 region has 16 residues. CDR1 SGHRS and CDR2 YFSETQ come from the germline V gene. The CDR3 loop reads CASSLVMRGDTDTQYF. Written as DNA, the CDR3 is TGCGCCAGCAGCTTGGTGATGCGGGGGGACACAGATACGCAGTATTTT.

V is TRBV5-4 and J is TRBJ2-2; a possible D gene is TRBD2 (6 bases). This CDR3 contains 15 residues. CDR1 is SGHNT and CDR2 is YYREEE in the germline V gene (reference sequence). The V and J ends lost 3 bases and 0 bases respectively, with 9 bases between them. The chain's CDR3 is CASSYSGPNTGELFF. The CDR3 coding sequence is TGTGCCAGCAGCTATAGCGGACCGAACACCGGGGAGCTGTTTTTT.

The chain carries TRBV29-1 and TRBJ1-5, with 11 bases that match TRBD1. Per germline, CDR1 SQVTM and CDR2 ANQGSEA. Trimming cost V 5 bases and J 4 bases; bases outside gene matches: 4. The CDR3 is 14 residues long. The CDR3 reads CSVSGQGENQPQHF. CDR3 nucleotides: TGCAGCGTTTCGGGACAGGGGGAGAATCAGCCCCAGCATTTT.

The V and J genes are TRBV11-3 and TRBJ2-1, with 8 bases that match TRBD2. V lost 4 bases, J lost 6 bases, and 2 bases stayed unmatched. The CDR3 is 13 amino acids. Germline-derived CDR1 and CDR2 are SGHNT and YENEEA. In DNA, the CDR3 is TGTGCCAGCAGCTCGGGAGGGGGCAATGAGCAGTTCTTC. As protein: CASSSGGGNEQFF. The whole variable domain, remainder taken from reference TRBV11-3 and TRBJ2-1, is EAGVVQSPRYKIIEKKQPVAFWCNPISGHNTLYWYLQNLGQGPELLIRYENEEAVDDSQLPKDRFSAERLKGVDSTLKIQPAELGDSAVYLCASSSGGGNEQFFGPGTRLTVL.

Here the CDR3 reads CASSPSEVGGPGDTQYF. The CDR3 region has the DNA TGCGCCAGCAGCCCTTCGGAAGTGGGCGGGCCGGGAGATACGCAGTATTTT. This chain uses TRBV4-3 with TRBJ2-3; the D gene is possibly TRBD2 (5 bases). This CDR3 contains 17 residues. With 4 bases removed from V and 5 bases from J, the gap between germline ends came to 22 bases. Germline loops: CDR1 LGHNA, CDR2 YSLEER.

V and J are TRBV9 and TRBJ2-4; D uncertain. This CDR3 is 16 amino acids long. Germline V gene data show CDR1 as SGDLS and CDR2 as YYNGEE. With 0 bases removed from V and 0 bases from J, the gap between germline ends came to 10 bases. The CDR3 here is CASSVASTLAKNIQYF. Written as DNA, the CDR3 is TGTGCCAGCAGCGTAGCTAGTACGTTAGCCAAAAACATTCAGTACTTC.

The V and J genes are TRBV18 and TRBJ1-4; 7 nucleotides agree with TRBD1. Germline V gives CDR1 KGHSH, CDR2 LQKENI. With V trimmed by 1 base and J by 8 bases, 7 bases remained unmatched. CDR3 length: 15 residues. The CDR3 DNA follows: TGTGCCAGCTCACCACTGGGACAGCGCTACGAAAAACTGTTTTTT. Its protein product is CASSPLGQRYEKLFF.

The rearrangement uses TRBV2 and TRBJ1-1; D perhaps matches TRBD1 (6 bases). This CDR3 contains 12 residues. The ends were cut back, 6 bases at V and 3 bases at J, with 8 bases in the middle. Per the germline V gene, CDR1 is SNHLY and CDR2 is FYNNEI. The CDR3 reads CASRGAYTEAFF. The CDR3 DNA reads TGTGCCAGCAGGGGGGCGTACACTGAAGCTTTCTTT.

The gene calls are TRBV6-1 and TRBJ2-3; TRBD2 might be the D (6 bases). Germline CDR1 MNHNS, CDR2 SASEGT. CDR3 length: 16 amino acids. V was cut by 3 bases and J by 2 bases, with 15 bases left in between. CDR3 nucleotides: TGTGCCAGCAGTGACAGACTAGAAGTATCCACAGATACGCAGTATTTT. This codes for CASSDRLEVSTDTQYF.

This chain connects TRBV9 to TRBJ2-5, with 7 positions matching TRBD2. This CDR3 spans 14 amino acids. J lost 3 bases, V lost 4 bases, and 6 bases had no gene match. From germline, CDR1 is SGDLS and CDR2 YYNGEE. The CDR3 nucleotides read TGTGCCAGCAGCCCCCGAGGGAGGGAAGAGACCCAGTACTTC. Its translation: CASSPRGREETQYF. Using reference TRBV9 and TRBJ2-5 for the parts outside the CDR3, the full variable domain is DSGVTQTPKHLITATGQRVTLRCSPRSGDLSVYWYQQSLDQGLQFLIQYYNGEERAKGNILERFSAQQFPDLHSELNLSSLELGDSALYFCASSPRGREETQYFGPGTRLLVL.

The chain links TRBV28 to TRBJ1-1; tentatively, D is TRBD1 (5 bases). V shed 5 bases and J shed 5 bases, with 21 bases lying between them. This CDR3 is 16 amino acids long. CDR1 and CDR2 (germline): MDHEN, SYDVKM. The CDR3 region has the DNA TGTGCCAGCAGTCCAACTGGGGGGACGGTAGGAACTGAAGCTTTCTTT. Residues: CASSPTGGTVGTEAFF.